This T cell receptor beta chain was recovered during a study of shared clonotypes between healthy human individuals (dated by TCRdb to 2019 to 2021). General notes on the study: The cohort comprised two women and a few men aged 18 to 49 years. Each donor's leukapheresis produced roughly between about 0.85 and 10 billion PBMCs. Per donor, three plates each were used for CD4 naive and CD4 memory, two for CD8 naive, and one for CD8 memory. The study deeply sequenced blood TCR repertoires of five healthy adults to estimate repertoire size and the extent of clonotype sharing between individuals. To increase sequencing depth and limit assay-specific biases, different laboratories used diverse techniques to prepare libraries and sequence TCR repertoires.

Using the deep immunoSEQ assay, TCR CDR3 regions were amplified from genomic DNA by multiplex PCR. Genomic DNA extracted from each cell subset was distributed evenly over all wells of several immunoSEQ 96-well plates, and each plate served as one replicate. Each replicate PCR for sorted subsets received around 200 ng genomic DNA, equal to some 32,000 T cell genomes. The purified libraries were quantified using a Qubit 3.0 fluorometer, sized with a Bioanalyzer 2100, and then quantified again using the KAPA Library Quantification kit. Each immunoSEQ 96-well plate was sequenced on its own single-read 150-cycle Illumina NextSeq 550 flow cell. Regarding the original processing steps: Because the immunoSEQ output included only junctional sequences and no quality scores, the filtering could not be the same as the filtering used for full-length reads. To assign V/J genes and CDR3, sequences were annotated against IMGT germline references using PyIR, a Python wrapper for IgBLAST v1.9. Reads with weak V/J assignments (E-value above 1e-6), missing CDR3, stop codons, out-of-frame junctions, or ambiguous translated residues were removed. V3J clonotypes were defined as sequences sharing the same inferred V gene, J gene, and CDR3 amino acid sequence. Percentage overlap between repertoires was calculated by dividing the number of shared unique clonotypes by the size of the smaller repertoire. Repertoire richness was assessed with RTK rarefaction, the Chao1 estimator, and Recon v2.1 estimates of unobserved clonotypes. For all TCRbeta clonotypes obtained by the gDNA method from a few donors, generation probabilities were computed with OLGA. Drawn from immuneACCESS, this table holds only the in-frame rearrangements with V and J called that TCRdb kept. Clones are partly lost; checked studies trace under half to an unresolved V gene and leave the rest unexplained. The D gene and trimming were derived from the DNA, and the V and J assignments and clone size from that table. The sample table records some 2,100,000 clones; 90% to 96% of these occur just once. 0.1% to 0.15% of the sample is taken by the ten largest.

Between the V and J ends, shortened by 0 bases and 2 bases respectively, the junction contains 8 bases. CDR1 SGHRS and CDR2 YFSETQ are derived from the germline V gene. Including cysteine and phenylalanine, the CDR3 has 14 amino acids. The read is trimmed to its CDR3 DNA, 42 bases read in frame from base 1. The study at large found these results: Incomplete sequencing was indicated by rarefaction of sorted-subset datasets, despite the large sequencing depth. Sampling was limited to blood, and TCR repertoires in tissue likely differ from TCR repertoires in blood. Naive subsets generally had larger estimated clonotype richness than memory subsets. Across a handful of donors, about 4.5% of naive CD4, 3% to 4% of naive CD8, about 2.3% of memory CD4, and 0.4% of memory CD8 clonotypes were shared. Higher generation probabilities were observed for clonotypes shared by all four sorted-subset donors than for non-shared clonotypes. Pairwise subsampling led to the expectation that sequencing depth would affect the degree of clonotype sharing among donors. The genetic and exposure-history diversity represented was limited by the small number of donors.

The donors were healthy, HIV-negative adults who had no recently reported acute infections or vaccinations. All donors were Caucasian adults living in Nashville, Tennessee, USA. CD4+ T cells were enriched by magnetic negative selection; naive cells were then positively selected on CD45RA, and the negative fraction formed the memory subset. Blood was collected by leukapheresis, and PBMCs were isolated by Ficoll-Histopaque density gradient centrifugation and then cryopreserved in liquid nitrogen vapor phase. Analytical flow cytometry was used to check the purity and quantity of every magnetically sorted T cell population. From each sorted fraction, genomic DNA was isolated and quantified by UV absorbance on a Nanodrop 2000c. As regards this clone: The antigen it binds to is not known. Base qualities are not provided; no much larger clone lies one nucleotide away. Other nucleotide sequences in the sample specify the same CDR3.

The sample consisted of naive CD4+ T cells sorted from blood. The cell subset or site label corresponds to: CD45RA+ positively selected. This clonotype was sampled from a man younger than 30 in good health. This receptor chain uses TRBV5-1 and TRBJ2-5, and the D gene may be TRBD1, 5 bases matching. The CDR3 protein sequence reads: CASSLGQLQETQYF. The nucleotide sequence is given as TGCGCCAGCAGCTTGGGACAGTTACAAGAGACCCAGTACTTC.